The entry that follows covers one T cell receptor (beta chain) sequence. The antigen is not known. This CDR3 contains 14 residues. After removal of 6 bases from V and 5 bases from J, the junction contained 4 bases not matched to a gene. The germline gives CDR1 LNHDA, CDR2 SQIVND (reference sequence). The data were taken from a study of OX40 agonist ivuxolimab in advanced cancers. Notes on the study in general: At doses 0.1 to 3.0 mg/kg, CD4+ and CD8+ clones expanded.

Assay used: immunoSEQ multiplex PCR; TCRdb lists only in-frame clones, some missing. This sample has tens of thousands of clones, with more than 75% found just once. V usage is TRBV19 and J usage is TRBJ2-2; 9 bases align to TRBD1. This receptor was identified in an adult with an advanced solid tumor such as melanoma, head and neck, liver or kidney cancer. Material: CD4+ or CD8+ T cells sorted from blood, obtained in a trial of the OX40 agonist ivuxolimab. The CDR3 DNA reads as TGTGCCAGTAGGGGACAGGGCGAGACCGGGGAGCTGTTTTTT. Translating it yields CASRGQGETGELFF. The entire variable domain, with the rest obtained from reference TRBV19 and TRBJ2-2, is as follows: DGGITQSPKYLFRKEGQNVTLSCEQNLNHDAMYWYRQDPGQGLRLIYYSQIVNDFQKGDIAEGYSVSREKKESFPLTVTSAQKNPTAFYLCASRGQGETGELFFGEGSRLTVL.